The rows below give T cell receptor beta chains drawn from one sample of a study of blood T cells in healthy people across ages. MiXCR, applied by TCRdb to the 5' RACE reads, yields one record per CDR3 protein. Of 700,000 or so distinct CDR3 sequences listed, around 41% are singletons. The source material was blood. The receptors derive from a man aged 80 or over in good health. CDR3s leave out the opening cysteine and the closing phenylalanine or tryptophan. Fields, in order: V gene, J gene, CDR3 protein.

>TRBV6-2/TRBV6-3|TRBJ1-2
ASSSIRGGYGYT
>TRBV5-1|TRBJ2-1
ASSLEPSHEQF
>TRBV25-1|TRBJ2-7
ASNRQGVSYEQY
>TRBV7-2|-
ASSPSFQETQY
>TRBV9|TRBJ2-1
ASSGSVAGGLDEQF
>TRBV14|TRBJ2-6
ASSQAGHPLVLT
>TRBV7-9|TRBJ1-2
ASSVSGTGGVISNYGYT
>TRBV9|TRBJ2-5
ASSATAGSRGTQY
>TRBV30|TRBJ1-2
AWRARGDGYT
>TRBV20-1|TRBJ2-3
SASGQPRTDTQY
>TRBV14|TRBJ2-3
ASSPWGGVSTDTQY
>TRBV9|TRBJ2-1
ASSVSGVSSYNEQF
>TRBV5-1|TRBJ2-6
ASTPPIGTGPSGANVLT
>TRBV30|TRBJ2-2
AWSRTSVLGELF
>TRBV12-3/TRBV12-4|TRBJ2-1
ASIQIAGGPNNEQF
>TRBV4-3|TRBJ2-1
ASSQGRSWNNEQS
>TRBV7-9|TRBJ1-5
ASSQNQPGQRNQPQH
>TRBV4-3|TRBJ2-6
AGSQAGPQVSGANVLT
>TRBV10-3|TRBJ2-1
AISGTSGAFNEQF
>TRBV12-3/TRBV12-4|TRBJ2-5
ASSPAGWSSIGEQY
>TRBV2|TRBJ2-7
ASEGQGVEQY
>TRBV20-1|TRBJ2-7
SAQRTNSYEQY
>TRBV6-6|TRBJ2-5
ASSYSGDPGRTQY
>TRBV7-8|TRBJ2-5
ASSLVSTSGAQTQY
>TRBV27|TRBJ2-7
ASSPGLAGIGINEQY
>TRBV5-1|TRBJ2-3
ASSLAASGGAFDTQY
>TRBV5-1|TRBJ1-2
ASSRRGRGYGYT